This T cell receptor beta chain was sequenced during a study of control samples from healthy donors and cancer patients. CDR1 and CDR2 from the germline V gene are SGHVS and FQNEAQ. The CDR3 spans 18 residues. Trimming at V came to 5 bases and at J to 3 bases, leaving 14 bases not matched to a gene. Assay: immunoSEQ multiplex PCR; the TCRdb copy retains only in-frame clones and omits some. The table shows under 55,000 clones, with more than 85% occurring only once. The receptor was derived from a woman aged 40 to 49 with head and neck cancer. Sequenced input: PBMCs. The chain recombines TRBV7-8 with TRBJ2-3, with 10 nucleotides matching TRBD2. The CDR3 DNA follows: TGTGCCAGCAGCCCAGGGTGGGGAGCTAGCGGGGGAACAGATACGCAGTATTTT. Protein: CASSPGWGASGGTDTQYF.